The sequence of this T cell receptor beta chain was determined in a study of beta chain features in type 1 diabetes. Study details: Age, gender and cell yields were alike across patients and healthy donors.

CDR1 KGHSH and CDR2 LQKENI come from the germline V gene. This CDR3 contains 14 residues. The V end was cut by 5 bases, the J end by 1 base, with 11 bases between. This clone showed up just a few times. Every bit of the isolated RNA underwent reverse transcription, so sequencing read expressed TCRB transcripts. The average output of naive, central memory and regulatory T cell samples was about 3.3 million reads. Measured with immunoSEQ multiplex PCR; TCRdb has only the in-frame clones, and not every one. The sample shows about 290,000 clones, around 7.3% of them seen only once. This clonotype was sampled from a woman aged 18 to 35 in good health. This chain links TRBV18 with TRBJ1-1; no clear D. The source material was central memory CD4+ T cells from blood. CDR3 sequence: CASSSLEGNTEAFF. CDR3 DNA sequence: TGTGCCAGCTCATCCTTAGAGGGGAACACTGAAGCTTTCTTT.